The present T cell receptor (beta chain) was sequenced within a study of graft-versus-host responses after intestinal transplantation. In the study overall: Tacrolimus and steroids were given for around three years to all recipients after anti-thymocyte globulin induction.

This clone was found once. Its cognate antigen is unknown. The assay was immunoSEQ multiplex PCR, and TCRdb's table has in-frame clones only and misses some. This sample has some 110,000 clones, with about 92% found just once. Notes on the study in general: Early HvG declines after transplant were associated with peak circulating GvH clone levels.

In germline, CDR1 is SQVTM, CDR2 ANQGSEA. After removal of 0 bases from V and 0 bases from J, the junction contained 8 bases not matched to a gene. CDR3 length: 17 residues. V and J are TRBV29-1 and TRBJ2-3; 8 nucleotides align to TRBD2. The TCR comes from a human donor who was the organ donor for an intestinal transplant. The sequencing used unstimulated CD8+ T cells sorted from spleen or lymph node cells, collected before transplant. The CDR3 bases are TGCAGCGTTGAAGAGCCTAGCGGGCGTCCTAGCACAGATACGCAGTATTTT. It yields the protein CSVEEPSGRPSTDTQYF.